Sequencing of this T cell receptor (beta chain) was carried out in a study of tumor and adjacent non-tumor tissue in lung cancer. No cell sorting was done before RNA was extracted from the tissue. Three rounds of nested PCR, following a modified ARM-PCR protocol, produced the TCRbeta library. TCRdb independently ran MiXCR on the multiplex PCR reads; one entry per CDR3 protein. In the table there are around 120,000 distinct CDR3 sequences, approximately 66% of which are singletons. Per germline, CDR1 MNHEY and CDR2 SVGAGI. V was pared by 6 bases and J by 2 bases, with 12 bases of the junction left unmatched. This CDR3 contains 18 residues.

Source material: lung tumor tissue. The receptor's source is a man younger than 45 with non-small cell lung cancer. The chain is built from TRBV6-5 and TRBJ1-4; 10 nucleotides align to TRBD1. In DNA, the CDR3 is TGTGCCAGCAGACCCGCGGGGGGACAGGGGATCACTAATGAAAAACTGTTTTTT. It is translated as CASRPAGGQGITNEKLFF.